The rows below give T cell receptor beta chains drawn from one sample of a study of molecular identifiers for immune sequencing clone quantification. A single record per CDR3 protein comes from TCRdb applying MiXCR to the PCR reads. The table shows around 480,000 distinct CDR3 sequences, with under 30% occurring only once. Material for sequencing was naive CD8+ T cells from blood, with Jurkat cell RNA spiked in. These receptor sequences come from a human donor in good health. Some libraries in this study had Jurkat cell RNA spiked in. Each CDR3 is given with its conserved first and last residue. D genes are given only for firm matches. The size entry is marked missing in some rows and otherwise reads once, few, many or a size class.

d_call	j_call	v_call	clone_size	cdr3_nt	cdr3_aa
NA	TRBJ2-7	TRBV4-3	NA	TGCGCCAGCAGCCAAGACCCCCCATCACCGTATAGAGAGCAGTACTTC	CASSQDPPSPYREQYF
TRBD1	TRBJ1-2	TRBV12-3/TRBV12-4	many	TGTGCCAGCAGTCTTGGGACAGGGGACTATGGCTACACCTTC	CASSLGTGDYGYTF
NA	TRBJ1-1	TRBV30	NA	TGTGCCTGGAGTGAATACCCCCTCCAGACCATGAACACTGAAGCTTTCTTT	CAWSEYPLQTMNTEAFF
NA	TRBJ1-5	TRBV7-9	many	TGTGCCAGCAGCCCCTCGGATCAGCCCCAGCATTTT	CASSPSDQPQHF
NA	TRBJ2-3	TRBV2	many	TGTGCCAGCAGTGAAGGGCAAAAAGCGACAGATACGCAGTATTTT	CASSEGQKATDTQYF
TRBD1	TRBJ2-1	TRBV4-3	many	TGCGCCAGCAGCCAAGATCGGGCGCAGGGGGCATATGAGCAGTTCTTC	CASSQDRAQGAYEQFF
TRBD2	TRBJ2-5	TRBV28	NA	TGTGCCAGCAGTTTTGCCGGGGGGGGCGGGGAGCCCCAGTACTTC	CASSFAGGGGEPQYF
NA	TRBJ1-4	TRBV29-1	many	TGCAGCGCCGTCGTGGATCTCGAGCAGACTAATGAAAAACTGTTTTTT	CSAVVDLEQTNEKLFF
NA	TRBJ1-5	TRBV19	once	TGTGCCAGTAGTATAGGGGTCTGGGGTGGCAATCAGCCCCAGCATTTT	CASSIGVWGGNQPQHF
TRBD1	TRBJ2-5	TRBV7-9	NA	TGTGCCAGCAGCTATGGGACAGGAGCTAGAGAGACCCAGAACTTC	CASSYGTGARETQNF
NA	TRBJ2-1	TRBV5-1	many	TGCGCCAGCAGCTCAGGACAGTACAATGAGCAGTTCTTC	CASSSGQYNEQFF
NA	TRBJ2-2	TRBV30	few	TGTGCCTGGAGTCCCGGGCCATCATACACCGGGGAGCTGTTTTTT	CAWSPGPSYTGELFF
NA	TRBJ2-3	TRBV19	NA	TGTGCCAGTAGTATCGCGGGGATCAGCACAGATACGCAGTATTTT	CASSIAGISTDTQYF
NA	TRBJ1-6	TRBV20-1	few	TGCAGTGCTAGAGGGGCCTTTGGGAGCTCCTATAATTCACCCCTCCACTTT	CSARGAFGSSYNSPLHF
TRBD2	TRBJ2-7	TRBV2	NA	TGTGCCAGCAGCACAGGACTAGCGGGGGCCTACGAGCAGTACTTC	CASSTGLAGAYEQYF
NA	TRBJ1-5	TRBV19	few	TGTGCCAGTCAAGCGTCGACCCGGGGCAATCAGCCCCAGCATTTT	CASQASTRGNQPQHF
TRBD2	TRBJ2-3	TRBV2	many	TGTGCCAGCAGTGAAGGACTAGCGGGGGTTACCACAGATACGCAGTATTTT	CASSEGLAGVTTDTQYF
NA	TRBJ1-3	TRBV7-8	many	TGTGCCAGCAGCACAAGGCCCCTTGGGGTCTCTGGAAACACCATATATTTT	CASSTRPLGVSGNTIYF
NA	TRBJ2-7	TRBV27	NA	TGTGCCAGCAGTCCCTCGCGGGGTGGCTACGAGCAGTGCTTC	CASSPSRGGYEQCF
TRBD1	TRBJ1-5	TRBV28	few	TGTGCCAGCAGTATCCGACAGGGAGGCAATCAGCCCCAGCATTTT	CASSIRQGGNQPQHF
TRBD2	TRBJ2-6	TRBV4-3	NA	TGCGCCAGCAGCCAAGATTCCCAGCGGGAGGGGTACGGGGCCAACGTCCTGACTTTC	CASSQDSQREGYGANVLTF
NA	TRBJ1-2	TRBV29-1	many	TGCAGCGTTGACAGGGCGAATGGCTACACCTTC	CSVDRANGYTF
TRBD2	TRBJ2-7	TRBV27	NA	TGTGCCAGCAGTTTACTAGCGGGCCCCTACGAGCGGTACTTC	CASSLLAGPYERYF
NA	TRBJ2-1	TRBV25-1	many	TGTGCCAGCAGTGTCGCGTCCTACAATGAGCAGTTCTTC	CASSVASYNEQFF
NA	TRBJ2-3	TRBV7-9	NA	TGTGCCAGCAGCTACCTTAAAGGGATGCCAGATACGCAGTATTTT	CASSYLKGMPDTQYF
NA	TRBJ1-6	TRBV20-1	many	TGCAGTGCTCCCGGGACCAGAAAGGGTATCTCCTATAATTCACCCCTCCACTTT	CSAPGTRKGISYNSPLHF
TRBD2	TRBJ2-3	TRBV4-1	NA	TGCGCCAGCAGCCAGTTACCAGGGACTAGCAGCACAGATACGCAGTATTTT	CASSQLPGTSSTDTQYF
NA	TRBJ1-6	TRBV5-4	NA	TGTGCCAGCAGCTTCATGGGGTCTTCACCCCTCCACTTT	CASSFMGSSPLHF
NA	TRBJ1-1	TRBV4-1	many	TGCGCCAGCAGCCAATACCAGACAGGAACGAACACTGAAGCTTTCTTT	CASSQYQTGTNTEAFF
NA	TRBJ1-1	TRBV28	few	TGTGCCAGCACCGGCGGGGGAGAAGCTTTCTTT	CASTGGGEAFF
NA	TRBJ2-1	TRBV7-9	few	TGTGCCAGCAGCTTAGCCGGGGTCACAGGGGAGGCTGAGCAGTTCTTC	CASSLAGVTGEAEQFF
NA	TRBJ2-7	TRBV5-1	few	TGCGCCAGCAGCACAGTAGGCCCCTTCGCCTACGAGCAGTACTTC	CASSTVGPFAYEQYF
TRBD2	TRBJ2-1	TRBV6-5	few	TGTGCCGTGAGCGGGGGGGCCTCTCTTGAGCAGTTCTTC	CAVSGGASLEQFF
NA	TRBJ2-7	TRBV7-2	NA	TGTGCCAGCAGCTTACCCGAACGGGACAAAACCTACGAGCAGTACTTC	CASSLPERDKTYEQYF
TRBD1	TRBJ2-7	TRBV13	NA	TGTGCCAGCAGCTATAGCGACAGGGGGCACGAGCAGTACTTC	CASSYSDRGHEQYF
NA	TRBJ1-2	TRBV27	few	TGTGCCAGCAGCACGGGACTGAACTATGGCTACACCTTC	CASSTGLNYGYTF
NA	TRBJ2-7	TRBV7-9	NA	TGTGCCAGCAGCCCTTTGTTCGGGACAAGGACTACCTACGAGCAGTACTTC	CASSPLFGTRTTYEQYF
NA	TRBJ2-5	TRBV29-1	few	TGCAGCGTCCAGGGGGGGGCCGGGGAGACCCAGTACTTC	CSVQGGAGETQYF
NA	TRBJ2-7	TRBV29-1	many	TGCAGCGTTGAAGAGCTAGGGATTGGAATGACCTACGAGCAGTACTTC	CSVEELGIGMTYEQYF
TRBD2	TRBJ2-3	TRBV14	NA	TGTGCCAGCAGCCTACGGAGAGTAGCGGGGGGCCGCACAGATACGCAGTATTTT	CASSLRRVAGGRTDTQYF
NA	TRBJ1-1	TRBV6-6	many	TGTGCCAGCAGTTACCGAGACAGAGAACTTTACACTGAAGCTTTCTTT	CASSYRDRELYTEAFF
NA	TRBJ2-3	TRBV27	many	TGTGCCAGCAGTTTATCCGCTTTTATCACAGATACGCAGTATTTT	CASSLSAFITDTQYF
NA	TRBJ1-1	TRBV29-1	many	TGCAGCGTTGGTGTGAACACTGAAGCTTTCTTT	CSVGVNTEAFF
NA	TRBJ1-6	TRBV7-3	NA	TGTGCCAGCAGCTTGGGGGGCCGCTTGGATTTCGTTTCACCCCTCCACTTT	CASSLGGRLDFVSPLHF
TRBD1	TRBJ1-2	TRBV2	NA	TGTGCCAGCAGCGGCGACAGGGGACGTTTCGACTATGGCTACACCTTC	CASSGDRGRFDYGYTF
TRBD2	TRBJ2-1	TRBV20-1	many	TGCAGTGCTAGAGTCGGGACTAGCGGAAGCTCCTACAATGAGCAGTTCTTC	CSARVGTSGSSYNEQFF
TRBD1	TRBJ1-5	TRBV3-1	few	TGTGCCAGCAGCCAAGACCCAGGGGGAAATCAGCCCCAGCATTTT	CASSQDPGGNQPQHF
TRBD2	TRBJ2-2	TRBV9	few	TGTGCCAGCAGCCTAGCGGGGGGGCCGTACACCGGGGAGCTGTTTTTT	CASSLAGGPYTGELFF